This T cell receptor beta chain was observed in a study of response to subunit inactivated influenza vaccine. General study findings and limits: Authors suggested each seasonal flu vaccination may recruit only limited numbers of new T cells.

As concerns this clonotype: The target antigen is unknown.

TCRdb passed the RT-PCR reads through MiXCR, listing each CDR3 protein once. The repertoire holds around 850,000 distinct CDR3 sequences, with 15% to 20% as singletons. CDR3 size: 15 residues. Germline CDR1 reads DFQATT; CDR2 reads SNEGSKA (reference sequence). V was clipped by 3 bases and J by 4 bases, with 18 bases between them. The specimen comprised PBMCs from blood, sampled roughly 5 days after vaccination. The source is a man over 45 who received an inactivated influenza vaccine. The J gene is TRBJ2-5, the V gene TRBV20-1; no firm D call. The CDR3 DNA reads as TGCAGTGCTAGCGGCCGGGTCGCATTGCGAGAGACCCAGTACTTC. Its protein is CSASGRVALRETQYF.